Sequencing of this T cell receptor beta chain was carried out in a study of T cells in Graves' hyperthyroidism and ophthalmopathy. This CDR3 spans 15 amino acids. V lost 6 bases to trimming and J lost 5 bases, with 21 bases between them. Germline assignment: CDR1 SGHRS and CDR2 YFSETQ. Those patients with uncontrolled infection, other autoimmune disease, pregnancy or lactation were excluded. Every diagnosis used clinical symptoms, serum thyroxine and TRAb, thyroid ultrasound and orbital computed tomography. This clonotype was counted ten times or more. What was amplified from RNA transcripts were TCR beta CDR3 regions. Researchers ran a first-round RT-PCR on the TCR CDR3 using the HTBI primer set. One entry per CDR3 protein results from TCRdb running MiXCR on the multiplex PCR reads. This sample has 500,000 to 650,000 distinct CDR3 sequences, with more than 14% found just once.

The clonotype originates from a woman between 45 and 65 years old with Graves' ophthalmopathy. The specimen was blood. The V call is TRBV5-1, the J call TRBJ2-7, with D maybe TRBD1 (6 bases). The CDR3 bases are TGCGCCAGCACCCAGGACAGAAGAGGGTTCCACGAGCAGTACTTC. Residues: CASTQDRRGFHEQYF.